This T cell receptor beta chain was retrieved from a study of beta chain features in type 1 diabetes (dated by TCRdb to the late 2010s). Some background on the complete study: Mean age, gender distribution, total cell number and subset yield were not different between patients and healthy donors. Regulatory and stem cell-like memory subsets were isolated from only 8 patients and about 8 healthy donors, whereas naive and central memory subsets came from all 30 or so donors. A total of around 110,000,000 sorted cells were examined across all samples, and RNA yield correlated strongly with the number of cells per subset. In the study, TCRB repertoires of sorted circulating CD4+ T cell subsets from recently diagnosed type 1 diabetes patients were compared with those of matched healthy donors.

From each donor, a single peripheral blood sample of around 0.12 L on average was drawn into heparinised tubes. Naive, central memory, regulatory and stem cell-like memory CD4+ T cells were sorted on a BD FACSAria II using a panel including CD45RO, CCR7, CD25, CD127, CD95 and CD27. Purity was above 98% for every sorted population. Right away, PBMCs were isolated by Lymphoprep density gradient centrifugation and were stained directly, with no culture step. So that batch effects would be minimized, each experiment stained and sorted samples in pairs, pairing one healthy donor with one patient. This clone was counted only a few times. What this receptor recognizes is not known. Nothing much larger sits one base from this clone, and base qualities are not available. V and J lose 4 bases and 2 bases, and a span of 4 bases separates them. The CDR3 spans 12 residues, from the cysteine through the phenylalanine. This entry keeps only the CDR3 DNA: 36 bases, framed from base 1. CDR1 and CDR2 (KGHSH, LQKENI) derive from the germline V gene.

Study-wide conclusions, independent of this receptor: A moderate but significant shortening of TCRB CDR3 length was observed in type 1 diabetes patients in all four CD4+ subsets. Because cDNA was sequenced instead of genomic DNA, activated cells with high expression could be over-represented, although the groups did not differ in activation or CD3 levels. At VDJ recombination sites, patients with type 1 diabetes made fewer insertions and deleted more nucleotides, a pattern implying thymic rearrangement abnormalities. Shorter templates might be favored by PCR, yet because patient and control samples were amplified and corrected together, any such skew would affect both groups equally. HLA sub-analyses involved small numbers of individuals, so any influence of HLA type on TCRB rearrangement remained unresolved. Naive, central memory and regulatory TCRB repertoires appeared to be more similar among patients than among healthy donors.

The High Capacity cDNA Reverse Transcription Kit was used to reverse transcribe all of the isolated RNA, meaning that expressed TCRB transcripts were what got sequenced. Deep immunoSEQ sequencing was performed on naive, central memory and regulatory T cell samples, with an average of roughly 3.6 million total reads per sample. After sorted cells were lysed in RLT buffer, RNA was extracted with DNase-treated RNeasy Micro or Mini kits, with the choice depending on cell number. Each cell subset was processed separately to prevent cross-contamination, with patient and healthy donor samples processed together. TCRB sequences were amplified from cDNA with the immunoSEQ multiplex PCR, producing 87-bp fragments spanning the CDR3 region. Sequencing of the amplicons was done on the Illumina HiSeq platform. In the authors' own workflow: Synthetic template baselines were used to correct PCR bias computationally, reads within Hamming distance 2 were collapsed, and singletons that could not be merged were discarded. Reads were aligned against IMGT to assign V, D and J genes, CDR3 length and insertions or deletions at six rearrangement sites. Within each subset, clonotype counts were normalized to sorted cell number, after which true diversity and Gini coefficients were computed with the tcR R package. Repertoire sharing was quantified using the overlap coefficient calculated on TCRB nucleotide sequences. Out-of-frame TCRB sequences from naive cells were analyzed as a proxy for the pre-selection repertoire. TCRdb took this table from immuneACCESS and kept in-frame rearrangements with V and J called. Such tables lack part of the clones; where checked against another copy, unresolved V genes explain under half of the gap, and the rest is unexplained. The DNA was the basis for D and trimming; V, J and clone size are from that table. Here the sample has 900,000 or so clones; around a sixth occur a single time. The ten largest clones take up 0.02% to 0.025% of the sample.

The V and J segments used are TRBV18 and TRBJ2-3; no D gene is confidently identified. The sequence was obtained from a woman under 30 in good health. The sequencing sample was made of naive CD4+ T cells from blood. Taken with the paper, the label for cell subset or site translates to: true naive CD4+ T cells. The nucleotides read TGTGCCAGCTCACGCTTCACAGATACGCAGTATTTT. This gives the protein CASSRFTDTQYF. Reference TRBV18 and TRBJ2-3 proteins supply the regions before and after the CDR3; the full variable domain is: NAGVMQNPRHLVRRRGQEARLRCSPMKGHSHVYWYRQLPEEGLKFMVYLQKENIIDESGMPKERFSAEFPKEGPSILRIQQVVRGDSAAYFCASSRFTDTQYFGPGTRLTVL.